This record covers a single T cell receptor beta chain. Its antigen is as yet unknown. Pools of viral peptides were used by the ViraFEST assay to expand antigen-specific CD4+ T cells ahead of sequencing. Culture proceeded for approximately 10 days, and CD4+ T cells were then isolated. None of these healthy vaccinees had been infected with SARS-CoV-2 before vaccination. Some 2.2 million PBMC per well were cultured with approximately 9 IU/ml IL-2 and 7.5 to 10 ug/ml peptides. At days 3 and 7, half of the medium was exchanged for IL-2 medium. Sequencing used immunoSEQ multiplex PCR; TCRdb keeps in-frame clones, though not all of them. The sample yields under 25,000 clones, around 73% seen once. The CDR3 totals 15 residues. After removal of 5 bases from V and 5 bases from J, the junction contained 5 bases not matched to a gene. CDR1 is SGHAT and CDR2 is FQNNGV in the germline V gene. This entry comes from a study of vaccination effects on CD4 cells after COVID-19. Study context: Two doses of either BNT162b2 or mRNA-1273 were given to each participant.

Overall study results and limits: Only a few convalescent patients and no early post-infection timepoints featured in the study.

The sequenced sample was CD4+ T cells from PBMCs cultured with SARS-CoV-2 spike peptides, obtained before COVID-19 vaccination. This sequence was found in a human donor who received a COVID-19 vaccine. The chain couples TRBV11-2 to TRBJ2-3; 12 bases line up with TRBD2. The CDR3, as DNA: TGTGCCAGCAGCCTCCTAGCGGGGGGGGAAGATACGCAGTATTTT. This translates into CASSLLAGGEDTQYF.